A single sample gave rise to the 3 T cell receptor beta chains below, sequenced in a study of radiation and T cells in renal cell carcinoma. The method was immunoSEQ multiplex PCR; TCRdb's version includes in-frame clones alone and lacks a portion of them. Altogether about 140,000 clones are present, less than 90% being singletons, with the ten largest covering approximately 20%. The time point: baseline pretreatment blood. Treatment indicated: 15 Gy SBRT to primary tumor, nephrectomy 4 weeks later. Sequencing used blood, obtained from a patient whose treatment included radiotherapy and nephrectomy. The receptors were sampled from a woman aged 45-60 years with renal cell carcinoma.

The V call is TRBV9, the J call TRBJ1-2, with 7 bases lining up with TRBD1. V shed 3 bases and J 7 bases; nucleotides not matched to a gene: 6. The CDR3 has 13 amino acids. Germline V gene sequence: CDR1 SGDLS, CDR2 YYNGEE. The CDR3 loop is CASSESNRGGYTF. In DNA, the CDR3 is TGTGCCAGCAGCGAGAGTAACAGGGGTGGCTACACCTTC.

The chain uses TRBV5-6 and TRBJ1-5; TRBD1 matches 7 bases. The J segment lost 0 bases and the V segment lost 3 bases, leaving 3 bases of the junction unmatched. CDR1 and CDR2 from the germline V gene are SGHDT and YYEEEE. The CDR3 has 15 amino acids. CDR3 sequence: CASSSRTGSNQPQHF. For the CDR3, the DNA is TGTGCCAGCAGCTCCAGGACAGGTAGCAATCAGCCCCAGCATTTT.

The V and J genes are TRBV6-5 and TRBJ2-7, with D unclear. The CDR3 runs to 14 residues. V dropped 6 bases and J dropped 2 bases, with 14 bases sitting between them. The V gene's germline CDR1 is MNHEY and CDR2 SVGAGI. CDR3 DNA: TGTGCCAGCAGGCCCGGACCAGGAGCCTACGAGCAGTACTTC. It specifies CASRPGPGAYEQYF.